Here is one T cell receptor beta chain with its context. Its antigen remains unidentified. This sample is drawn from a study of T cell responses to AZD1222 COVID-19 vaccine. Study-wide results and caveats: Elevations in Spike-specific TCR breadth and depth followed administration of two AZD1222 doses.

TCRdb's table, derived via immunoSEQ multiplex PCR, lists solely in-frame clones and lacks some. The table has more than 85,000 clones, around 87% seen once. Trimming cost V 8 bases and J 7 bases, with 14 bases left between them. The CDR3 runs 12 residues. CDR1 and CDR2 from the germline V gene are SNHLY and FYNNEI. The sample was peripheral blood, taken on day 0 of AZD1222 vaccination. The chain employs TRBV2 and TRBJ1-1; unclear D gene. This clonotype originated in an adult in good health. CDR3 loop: CASVADGVEAFF. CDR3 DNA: TGTGCCAGCGTAGCGGATGGAGTTGAAGCTTTCTTT. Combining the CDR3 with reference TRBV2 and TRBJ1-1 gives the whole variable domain EPEVTQTPSHQVTQMGQEVILRCVPISNHLYFYWYRQILGQKVEFLVSFYNNEISEKSEIFDDQFSVERPDGSNFTLKIRSTKLEDSAMYFCASVADGVEAFFGQGTRLTVV.